The source of this TCR beta chain is a study of a mutant IDH1 vaccine in newly diagnosed glioma. The CDR3 spans 12 residues. V was pared by 4 bases and J by 14 bases, with 6 bases of the junction left unmatched. Germline V gene lookup returns CDR1 SGHRS and CDR2 YFSETQ. A word on this clone: Its antigen is as yet unknown.

Indicated time point: week 35, safety follow-up. Each dose of the vaccine consisted of 300 ug of mutant IDH1 20-mer peptide, with topical imiquimod. During weeks 1, 3, 5, 7, 11, 15, 19 and 23, patients received eight vaccinations. New IDH1-mutant, ATRX-lost WHO grade 3 or 4 astrocytomas occurred in donors. Sequencing used immunoSEQ multiplex PCR; TCRdb keeps in-frame clones, though not all of them. The repertoire has about 27,000 clones, approximately 82% of them found once; the top ten carry 31%. The TCR comes from a man aged 30-40 years with glioma. The source was PBMCs, collected from a glioma patient whose treatment included an IDH1 peptide vaccine. The V gene is TRBV5-1, the J gene TRBJ2-1; 10 bases agree with TRBD1. CDR3 protein: CASSPAGTGEFF. DNA of the CDR3: TGCGCCAGCAGCCCAGCGGGGACAGGGGAGTTCTTC.